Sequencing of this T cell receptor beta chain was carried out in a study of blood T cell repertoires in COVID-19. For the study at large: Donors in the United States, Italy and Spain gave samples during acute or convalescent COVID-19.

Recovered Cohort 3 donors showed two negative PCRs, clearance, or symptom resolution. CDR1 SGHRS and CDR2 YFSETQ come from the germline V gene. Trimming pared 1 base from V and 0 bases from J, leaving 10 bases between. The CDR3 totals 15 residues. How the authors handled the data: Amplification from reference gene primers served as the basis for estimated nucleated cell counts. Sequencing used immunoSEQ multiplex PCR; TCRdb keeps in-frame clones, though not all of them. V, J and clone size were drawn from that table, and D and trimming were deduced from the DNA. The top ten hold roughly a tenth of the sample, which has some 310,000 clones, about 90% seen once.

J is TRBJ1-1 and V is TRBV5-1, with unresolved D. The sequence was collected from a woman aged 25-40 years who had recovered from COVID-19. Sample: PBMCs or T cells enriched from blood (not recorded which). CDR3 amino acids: CASSLFEGMNTEAFF. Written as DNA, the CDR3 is TGCGCCAGCAGCTTGTTCGAGGGTATGAACACTGAAGCTTTCTTT.